These 22 T cell receptor beta chains share one sample of origin, sequenced in a study of cytomegalovirus exposure and HLA in healthy donors. Primers included in the PCR were 60 Vbeta and 13 Jbeta primers. TCRdb's table, derived via immunoSEQ multiplex PCR, lists solely in-frame clones and lacks some. There are approximately 190,000 clones in the sample, with 5.5% to 7.5% held by the top ten. The specimen was PBMCs. These receptor sequences come from a young man in good health and CMV-seronegative.

The rearrangement joins TRBV10-3 to TRBJ1-2; TRBD1 aligns across 7 bases. V dropped 0 bases and J dropped 7; count of bases not matched to a gene: 11. Germline CDR1 ENHRY, CDR2 SYGVKD. The CDR3 consists of 16 residues. The CDR3 DNA reads TGTGCCATCAGTGAGTCCCGGGCAGGGGGTACCTCTGGCTACACCTTC. It encodes CAISESRAGGTSGYTF.

V and J are TRBV20-1 and TRBJ1-1, with D tentatively TRBD1 (5 bases). Germline CDR1 is DFQATT and CDR2 is SNEGSKA (reference sequence). This CDR3 has 11 residues. V lost 6 bases, J lost 3 bases, and 8 bases lay in between. CDR3 in amino acids: CSAGGDTEAFF. The CDR3 DNA sequence: TGCAGTGCCGGAGGGGACACTGAAGCTTTCTTT.

This chain uses TRBV25-1 with TRBJ1-2, with D possibly being TRBD1 (6 bases). The ends were cut back, 6 bases at V and 4 bases at J, with 12 bases in the middle. There are 13 residues in the CDR3. CDR1 and CDR2 (germline): MGHDK, SYGVNS. For the CDR3, the DNA is TGTGCCAGCAGAAGCCGGGACATCTATGGCTACACCTTC. It encodes CASRSRDIYGYTF.

The chain carries TRBV7-6 and TRBJ2-7, with 8 bases aligning to TRBD1. This CDR3 has 15 residues. The junction had 8 bases not matched to a gene; V was cut back by 4 bases and J by 3 bases. Germline lookup yields CDR1 SGHVS and CDR2 FNYEAQ. The CDR3 loop is CASSSQGQGHYEQYF. CDR3 in DNA: TGTGCCAGCAGCTCCCAAGGACAGGGCCACTACGAGCAGTACTTC. Filled out from reference TRBV7-6 and TRBJ2-7, the complete variable domain reads GAGVSQSPRYKVTKRGQDVALRCDPISGHVSLYWYRQALGQGPEFLTYFNYEAQQDKSGLPNDRFSAERPEGSISTLTIQRTEQRDSAMYRCASSSQGQGHYEQYFGPGTRLTVT.

The rearrangement joins TRBV7-9 to TRBJ2-3; D not certain. Germline assignment: CDR1 SEHNR and CDR2 FQNEAQ (reference sequence). The CDR3 sequence is 13 residues long. V lost 6 bases, J lost 4 bases, and 11 bases lay in between. The CDR3 spells CASRGVLADTQYF. Here the CDR3 DNA reads TGTGCCAGCAGGGGCGTGTTAGCAGATACGCAGTATTTT.

The CDR3 sequence is CASNPGQGPLLRQFF. CDR3 sequence (DNA): TGTGCCAGCAATCCGGGACAGGGGCCACTTTTGCGGCAGTTCTTC. V and J are TRBV6-1 and TRBJ2-1; 10 nucleotides align to TRBD1. V dropped 7 bases and J dropped 12; count of bases not matched to a gene: 15. The CDR3 runs to 15 residues. Per the germline V gene, CDR1 is MNHNS and CDR2 is SASEGT.

V gene TRBV27 combines with J gene TRBJ2-1; a possible D gene is TRBD1 (10 bases). The CDR3 sequence is 22 residues long. V lost 5 bases and J 0 bases, leaving 32 bases between the germline ends. In germline, CDR1 is MNHEY, CDR2 SMNVEV (reference sequence). CDR3 nucleotides: TGTGCCAGCAGTACGTCCCGGGACAGGGGAGGACTAGCGAGCGTCTCCTACAATGAGCAGTTCTTC. It specifies CASSTSRDRGGLASVSYNEQFF.

This chain uses TRBV5-6 with TRBJ2-7; 8 nucleotides agree with TRBD1. There are 15 residues in the CDR3. Germline trimming cut 5 bases from V and 2 bases from J; bases unmatched to any gene: 9. Germline V CDR1 and CDR2: SGHDT, YYEEEE. The CDR3 DNA reads as TGTGCCAGCAGTTCGGACAGGGCGAGAACCTACGAGCAGTACTTC. Translating gives CASSSDRARTYEQYF.

This chain links TRBV7-2 with TRBJ2-7; TRBD2 agrees at 12 bases. The junction had 5 bases not matched to a gene; V was cut back by 5 bases and J by 0 bases. The CDR3 is 16 amino acids. From germline, CDR1 is SGHTA and CDR2 FQGNSA. The CDR3: CASSTPGLAGSYEQYF. The CDR3 DNA is TGTGCCAGCAGCACGCCGGGACTAGCGGGCTCCTACGAGCAGTACTTC.

The V call is TRBV28, the J call TRBJ2-5; 8 nucleotides match TRBD2. Germline trimming cut 5 bases from V and 3 bases from J; bases unmatched to any gene: 8. This CDR3 has 15 residues. CDR1 and CDR2 from the germline V gene are MDHEN and SYDVKM. CDR3 in DNA: TGTGCCAGCAGTGTAGGCGGGGGGCGCAAAGAGACCCAGTACTTC. It yields the protein CASSVGGGRKETQYF.

The genes are TRBV10-1 and TRBJ2-2; perhaps TRBD2 as D (5 bases). CDR1 is WNHNN, CDR2 SYGVQD, per germline (reference sequence). The CDR3 totals 16 residues. The V end lost 4 bases, the J end lost 6 bases, and 18 bases lay between the germline ends. The CDR3 loop reads CASSANVGVLAGELFF. In nucleotides, the CDR3 is TGCGCCAGCAGTGCGAATGTGGGAGTTCTCGCCGGGGAGCTGTTTTTT.

The genes are TRBV15 and TRBJ2-5; a weak D match, TRBD2 (6 bases). Trimming left V 1 base short and J 4 bases short, with 13 bases between. The CDR3 totals 15 residues. The germline V gene encodes CDR1 LNHNV and CDR2 YYDKDF (reference sequence). For the CDR3, the DNA is TGTGCCACCAGCAGAGCGCGGGGACTCGTAGAGACCCAGTACTTC. Protein: CATSRARGLVETQYF. The complete variable domain, with remaining parts taken from reference TRBV15 and TRBJ2-5, reads DAMVIQNPRYQVTQFGKPVTLSCSQTLNHNVMYWYQQKSSQAPKLLFHYYDKDFNNEADTPDNFQSRRPNTSFCFLDIRSPGLGDTAMYLCATSRARGLVETQYFGPGTRLLVL.

CDR3 sequence reads: CASSLAEAGASTEAFF. The DNA of the CDR3 is TGCGCCAGCAGCTTGGCCGAGGCGGGGGCAAGCACTGAAGCTTTCTTT. This chain links TRBV5-1 with TRBJ1-1, with D maybe TRBD1 (6 bases). Germline V gives CDR1 SGHRS, CDR2 YFSETQ. Trimming stripped 0 bases from V and 4 bases from J, with 16 bases between. This CDR3 contains 16 residues.

This rearrangement joins TRBV10-3 to TRBJ2-2; unclear D gene. The CDR3 sequence is 17 residues long. Germline V gene data show CDR1 as ENHRY and CDR2 as SYGVKD. Trimming left V 6 bases short and J 0 bases short, with 17 bases between. The CDR3 nucleotides read TGTGCCATCAGGACAATTGAAGGCCCCTCGAACACCGGGGAGCTGTTTTTT. It encodes CAIRTIEGPSNTGELFF.

Note on this clone: Other DNA sequences within the sample encode an identical CDR3. The V gene is TRBV18, the J gene TRBJ1-1; no clear D. Trimming took 1 base from V and 5 from J, leaving 11 bases between them. CDR1 KGHSH and CDR2 LQKENI come from the germline V gene. The CDR3 runs to 14 residues. The DNA for the CDR3 is TGTGCCAGCTCACCACGCCCGGGGTTTACTGAAGCTTTCTTT. It yields the protein CASSPRPGFTEAFF.

The chain carries TRBV10-3 and TRBJ1-2; 8 positions agree with TRBD1. Looked up from germline, CDR1 is ENHRY and CDR2 is SYGVKD. This CDR3 has 16 residues. V was clipped by 2 bases and J by 5 bases; unmatched bases: 10. The CDR3 region is CAISEPPTGGFYGYTF. The CDR3 DNA reads as TGTGCCATCAGTGAGCCGCCTACAGGGGGATTTTATGGCTACACCTTC.

This chain links TRBV5-1 with TRBJ2-3; D is possibly TRBD2 (5 bases). Trimming removed 0 bases at V and 4 bases at J, with 9 bases between. Germline V gives CDR1 SGHRS, CDR2 YFSETQ. The CDR3 totals 14 residues. This CDR3 is CASSLVPGSDTQYF. CDR3 sequence (DNA): TGCGCCAGCAGCTTGGTTCCGGGGTCAGATACGCAGTATTTT.

The V gene is TRBV6-1, the J gene TRBJ1-2; tentatively, D is TRBD1 (6 bases). The germline V gene encodes CDR1 MNHNS and CDR2 SASEGT. Trimming took 5 bases from V and 5 from J, leaving 18 bases between them. CDR3 length equals 15 residues. The CDR3 loop is CASSPTLQGWYGYTF. The CDR3, as DNA: TGTGCCAGCAGTCCCACCCTACAGGGATGGTATGGCTACACCTTC.

The chain couples TRBV30 to TRBJ2-7, with 13 bases aligning to TRBD2. This CDR3 is 14 amino acids long. Germline values: CDR1 GTSNPN, CDR2 SVGIG (reference sequence). V shed 5 bases and J 6 bases; nucleotides not matched to a gene: 7. The CDR3 region is CAWAPGTSGIEQYF. CDR3 DNA sequence: TGTGCCTGGGCCCCCGGGACTAGCGGGATCGAGCAGTACTTC.

The genes are TRBV29-1 and TRBJ1-1; TRBD1 matches 9 bases. This CDR3 spans 13 amino acids. Losses at the gene ends were 4 bases for V and 4 bases for J; bases not matched to a gene: 4. Germline V CDR1 and CDR2: SQVTM, ANQGSEA. The DNA of the CDR3 is TGCAGCGTTGGCACAGGGGGCGTCACTGAAGCTTTCTTT. It encodes CSVGTGGVTEAFF.

The chain combines TRBV7-9 with TRBJ1-3; D not resolved. The V end was cut by 3 bases, the J end by 4 bases, with 4 bases between. CDR1 is SEHNR and CDR2 is FQNEAQ in the germline V gene (reference sequence). The CDR3 totals 12 residues. The CDR3 nucleotides are TGTGCCAGCAGCTTTGAGGGAAACACCATATATTTT. It codes for CASSFEGNTIYF.

The chain combines TRBV5-8 with TRBJ1-3, with D hard to call. V was pared by 4 bases and J by 0 bases, with 11 bases between. This CDR3 is 15 amino acids long. The germline CDR1 and CDR2 sequences are SGHTS and YDEGEE. The CDR3 nucleotides are TGTGCCAGCAGCGATTTTTTGAGCTCTGGAAACACCATATATTTT. This gives the protein CASSDFLSSGNTIYF.